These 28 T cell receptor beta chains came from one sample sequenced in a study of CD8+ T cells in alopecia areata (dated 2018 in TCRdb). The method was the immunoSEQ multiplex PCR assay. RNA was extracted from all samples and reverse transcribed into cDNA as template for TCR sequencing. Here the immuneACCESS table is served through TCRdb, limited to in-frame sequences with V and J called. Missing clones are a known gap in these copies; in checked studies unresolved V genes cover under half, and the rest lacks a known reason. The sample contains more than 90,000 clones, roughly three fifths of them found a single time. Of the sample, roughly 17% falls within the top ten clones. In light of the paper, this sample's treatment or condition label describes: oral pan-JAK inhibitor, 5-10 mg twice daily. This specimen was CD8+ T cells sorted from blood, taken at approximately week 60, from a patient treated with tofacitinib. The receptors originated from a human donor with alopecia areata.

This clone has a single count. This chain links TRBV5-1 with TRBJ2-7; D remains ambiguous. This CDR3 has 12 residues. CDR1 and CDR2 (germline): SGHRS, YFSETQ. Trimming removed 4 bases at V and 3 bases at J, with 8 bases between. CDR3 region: CASSPGGYEQYF. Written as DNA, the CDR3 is TGCGCCAGCAGCCCCGGCGGCTACGAGCAGTACTTC.

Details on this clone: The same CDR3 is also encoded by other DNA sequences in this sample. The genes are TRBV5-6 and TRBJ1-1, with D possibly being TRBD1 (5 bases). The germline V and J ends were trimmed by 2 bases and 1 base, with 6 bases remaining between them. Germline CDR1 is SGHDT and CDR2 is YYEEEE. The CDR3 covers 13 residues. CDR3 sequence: CASSFGGNTEAFF. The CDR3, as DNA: TGTGCCAGCAGCTTTGGGGGGAACACTGAAGCTTTCTTT.

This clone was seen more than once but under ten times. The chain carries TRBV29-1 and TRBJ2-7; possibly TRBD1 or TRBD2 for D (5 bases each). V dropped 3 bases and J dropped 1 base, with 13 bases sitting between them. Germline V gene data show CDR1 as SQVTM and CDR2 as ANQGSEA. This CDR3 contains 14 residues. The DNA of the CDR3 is TGCAGCGTTGATCGCCGGGACGGATCCTACGAGCAGTACTTC. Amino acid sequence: CSVDRRDGSYEQYF.

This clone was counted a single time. CDR3 residues: CASSAPGLAGGRGETQYF. The DNA for the CDR3 is TGTGCCAGCAGTGCGCCGGGACTAGCGGGGGGGCGAGGGGAGACCCAGTACTTC. The chain employs TRBV2 and TRBJ2-5; 16 nucleotides agree with TRBD2. Trimming cost V 4 bases and J 5 bases; bases outside gene matches: 10. This CDR3 is 18 amino acids long. Germline CDR1 reads SNHLY; CDR2 reads FYNNEI.

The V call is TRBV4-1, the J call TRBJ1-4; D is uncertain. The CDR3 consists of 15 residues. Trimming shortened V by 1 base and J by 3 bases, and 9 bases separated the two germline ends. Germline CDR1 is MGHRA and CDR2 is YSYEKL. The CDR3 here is CASSQGEGPNEKLFF. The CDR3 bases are TGCGCCAGCAGCCAAGGGGAAGGGCCTAATGAAAAACTGTTTTTT.

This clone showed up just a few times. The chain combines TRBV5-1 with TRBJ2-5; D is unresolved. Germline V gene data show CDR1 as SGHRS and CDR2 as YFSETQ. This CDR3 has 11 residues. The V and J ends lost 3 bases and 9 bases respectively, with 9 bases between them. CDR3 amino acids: CASSWGLSQYF. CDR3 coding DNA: TGCGCCAGCAGCTGGGGTTTGTCCCAGTACTTC.

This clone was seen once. The CDR3 region is CASSPNRMNTEAFF. DNA for the CDR3: TGTGCCAGCAGCCCGAACCGGATGAACACTGAAGCTTTCTTT. The chain recombines TRBV13 with TRBJ1-1; no clear D. Germline CDR1 is PRHDT and CDR2 is FYEKMQ (reference sequence). The CDR3 is made up of 14 amino acids. Trimming removed 5 bases at V and 0 bases at J, with 10 bases between. The full variable domain, in which reference TRBV13 and TRBJ1-1 provide the parts outside the CDR3, is AAGVIQSPRHLIKEKRETATLKCYPIPRHDTVYWYQQGPGQDPQFLISFYEKMQSDKGSIPDRFSAQQFSDYHSELNMSSLELGDSALYFCASSPNRMNTEAFFGQGTRLTVV.

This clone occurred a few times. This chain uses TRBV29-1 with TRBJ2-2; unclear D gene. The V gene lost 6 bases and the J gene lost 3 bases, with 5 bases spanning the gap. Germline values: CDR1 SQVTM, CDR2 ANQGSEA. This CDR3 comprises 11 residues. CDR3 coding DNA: TGCAGCGTCCTAGACACCGGGGAGCTGTTTTTT. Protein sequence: CSVLDTGELFF.

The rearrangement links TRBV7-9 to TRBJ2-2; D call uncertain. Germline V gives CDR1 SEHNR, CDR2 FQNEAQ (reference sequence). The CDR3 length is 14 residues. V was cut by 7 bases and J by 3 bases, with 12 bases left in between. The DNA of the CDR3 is TGTGCCAGCACGCGACGGCAGTACACCGGGGAGCTGTTTTTT. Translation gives CASTRRQYTGELFF. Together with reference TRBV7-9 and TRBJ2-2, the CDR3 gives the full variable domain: DTGVSQNPRHKITKRGQNVTFRCDPISEHNRLYWYRQTLGQGPEFLTYFQNEAQLEKSRLLSDRFSAERPKGSFSTLEIQRTEQGDSAMYLCASTRRQYTGELFFGEGSRLTVL.

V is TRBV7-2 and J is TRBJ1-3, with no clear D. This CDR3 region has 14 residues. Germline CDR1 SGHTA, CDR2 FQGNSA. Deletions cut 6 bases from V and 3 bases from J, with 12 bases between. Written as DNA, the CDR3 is TGTGCCAGCAGTCGAACCGGAGGTGGAAACACCATATATTTT. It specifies CASSRTGGGNTIYF.

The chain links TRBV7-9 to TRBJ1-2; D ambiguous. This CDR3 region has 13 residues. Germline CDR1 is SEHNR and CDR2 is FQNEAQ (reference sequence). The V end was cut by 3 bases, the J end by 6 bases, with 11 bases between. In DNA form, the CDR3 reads TGTGCCAGCAGCTTCCAGGCTGGTCATGGCTACACCTTC. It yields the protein CASSFQAGHGYTF.

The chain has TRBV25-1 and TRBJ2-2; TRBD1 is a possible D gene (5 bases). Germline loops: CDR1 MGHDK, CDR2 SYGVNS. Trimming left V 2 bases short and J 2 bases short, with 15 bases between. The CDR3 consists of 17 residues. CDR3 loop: CASSESLRTPNTGELFF. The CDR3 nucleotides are TGTGCCAGCAGTGAAAGTCTCCGGACACCTAACACCGGGGAGCTGTTTTTT.

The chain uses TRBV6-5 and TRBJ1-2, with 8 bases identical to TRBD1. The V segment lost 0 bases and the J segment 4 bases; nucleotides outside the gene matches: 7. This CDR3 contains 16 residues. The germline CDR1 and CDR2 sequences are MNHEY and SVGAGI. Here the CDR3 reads CASSYSAGQGAYGYTF. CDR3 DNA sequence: TGTGCCAGCAGTTACTCGGCGGGGCAGGGGGCCTATGGCTACACCTTC.

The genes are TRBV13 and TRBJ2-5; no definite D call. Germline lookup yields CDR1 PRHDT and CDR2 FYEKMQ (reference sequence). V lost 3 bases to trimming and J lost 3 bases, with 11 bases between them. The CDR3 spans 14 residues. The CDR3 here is CASSFPDRKETQYF. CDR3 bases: TGTGCCAGCAGCTTCCCGGACCGCAAAGAGACCCAGTACTTC. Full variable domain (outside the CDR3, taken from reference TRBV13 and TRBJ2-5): AAGVIQSPRHLIKEKRETATLKCYPIPRHDTVYWYQQGPGQDPQFLISFYEKMQSDKGSIPDRFSAQQFSDYHSELNMSSLELGDSALYFCASSFPDRKETQYFGPGTRLLVL.

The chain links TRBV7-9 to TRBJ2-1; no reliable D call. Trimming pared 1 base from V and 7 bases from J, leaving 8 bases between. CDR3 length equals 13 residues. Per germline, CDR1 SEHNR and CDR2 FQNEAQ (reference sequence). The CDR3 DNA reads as TGTGCCAGCAGCTTAGTGGCAGCTAATGAGCAGTTCTTC. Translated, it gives CASSLVAANEQFF.

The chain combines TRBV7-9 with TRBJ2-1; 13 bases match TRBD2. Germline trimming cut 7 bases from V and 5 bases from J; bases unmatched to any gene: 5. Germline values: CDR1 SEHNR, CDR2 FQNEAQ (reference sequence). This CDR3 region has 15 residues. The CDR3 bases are TGTGCCAGCAAGGGCGGGACTAGCGGGAACAATGAGCAGTTCTTC. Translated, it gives CASKGGTSGNNEQFF.

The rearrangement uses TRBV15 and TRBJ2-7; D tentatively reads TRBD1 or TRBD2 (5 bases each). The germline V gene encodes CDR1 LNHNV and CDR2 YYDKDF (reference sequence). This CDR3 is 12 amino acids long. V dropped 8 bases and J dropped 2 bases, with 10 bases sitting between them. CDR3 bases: TGTGCCACCCGGGGCACAGCCTACGAGCAGTACTTC. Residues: CATRGTAYEQYF.

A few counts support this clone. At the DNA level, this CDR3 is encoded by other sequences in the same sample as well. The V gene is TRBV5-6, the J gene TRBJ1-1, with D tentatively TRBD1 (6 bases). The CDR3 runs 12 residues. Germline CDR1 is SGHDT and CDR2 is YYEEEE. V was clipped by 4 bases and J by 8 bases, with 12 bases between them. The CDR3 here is CASSPGGGEAFF. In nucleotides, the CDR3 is TGTGCCAGCAGCCCCGGGGGGGGCGAAGCTTTCTTT.

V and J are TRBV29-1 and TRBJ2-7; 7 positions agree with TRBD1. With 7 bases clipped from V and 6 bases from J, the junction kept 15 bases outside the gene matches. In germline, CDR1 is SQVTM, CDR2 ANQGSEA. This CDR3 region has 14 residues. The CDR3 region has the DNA TGCAGCGGACGAGGGACAGCACATCTCTCCGAGCAGTACTTC. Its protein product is CSGRGTAHLSEQYF.

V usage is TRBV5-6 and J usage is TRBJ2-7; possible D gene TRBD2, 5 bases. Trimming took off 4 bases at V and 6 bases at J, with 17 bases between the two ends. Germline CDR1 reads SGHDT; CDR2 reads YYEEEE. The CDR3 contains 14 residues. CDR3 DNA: TGTGCCAGCAGCCCGCGGACTCTCTATATCGAGCAGTACTTC. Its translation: CASSPRTLYIEQYF.

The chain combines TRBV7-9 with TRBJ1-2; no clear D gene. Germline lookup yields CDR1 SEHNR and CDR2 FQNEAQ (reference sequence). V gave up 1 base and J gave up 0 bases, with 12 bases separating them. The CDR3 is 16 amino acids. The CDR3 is CASSLGPQVPNYGYTF. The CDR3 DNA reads TGTGCCAGCAGCTTAGGGCCCCAAGTCCCTAACTATGGCTACACCTTC.

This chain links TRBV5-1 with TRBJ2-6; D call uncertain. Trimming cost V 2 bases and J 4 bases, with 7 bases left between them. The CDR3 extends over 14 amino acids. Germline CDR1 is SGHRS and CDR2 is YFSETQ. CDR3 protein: CASSLETGANVLTF. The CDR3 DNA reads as TGCGCCAGCAGCTTAGAAACCGGGGCCAACGTCCTGACTTTC.

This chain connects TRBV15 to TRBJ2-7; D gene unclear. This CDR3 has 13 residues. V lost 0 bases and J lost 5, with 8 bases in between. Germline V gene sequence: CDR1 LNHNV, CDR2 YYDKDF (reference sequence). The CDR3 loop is CATSRESRNEQYF. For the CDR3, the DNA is TGTGCCACCAGCAGAGAAAGTAGGAACGAGCAGTACTTC.

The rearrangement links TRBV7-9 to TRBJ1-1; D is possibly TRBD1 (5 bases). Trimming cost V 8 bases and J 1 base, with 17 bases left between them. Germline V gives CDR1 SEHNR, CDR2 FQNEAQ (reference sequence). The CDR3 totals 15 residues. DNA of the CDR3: TGTGCCAGCGGCTCAGTGAGGGGATCGAACACTGAAGCTTTCTTT. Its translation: CASGSVRGSNTEAFF.

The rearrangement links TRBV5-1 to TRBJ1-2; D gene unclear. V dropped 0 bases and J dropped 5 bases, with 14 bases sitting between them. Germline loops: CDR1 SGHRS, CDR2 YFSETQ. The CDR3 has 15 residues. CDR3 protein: CASSLAPGVGYGYTF. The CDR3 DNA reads TGCGCCAGCAGCTTGGCCCCCGGGGTGGGGTATGGCTACACCTTC.

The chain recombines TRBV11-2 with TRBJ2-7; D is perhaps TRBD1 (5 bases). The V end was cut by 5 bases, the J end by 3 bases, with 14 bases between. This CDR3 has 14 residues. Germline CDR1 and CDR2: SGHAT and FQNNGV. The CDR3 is CASSHRHRIYEQYF. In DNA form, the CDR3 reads TGTGCCAGCAGCCACCGTCACAGGATCTACGAGCAGTACTTC.

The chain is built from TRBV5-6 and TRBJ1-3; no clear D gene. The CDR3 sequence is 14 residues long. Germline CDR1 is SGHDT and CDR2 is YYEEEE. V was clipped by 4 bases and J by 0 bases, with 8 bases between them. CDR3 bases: TGTGCCAGCAGCCTTGGCGGCTCTGGAAACACCATATATTTT. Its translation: CASSLGGSGNTIYF.

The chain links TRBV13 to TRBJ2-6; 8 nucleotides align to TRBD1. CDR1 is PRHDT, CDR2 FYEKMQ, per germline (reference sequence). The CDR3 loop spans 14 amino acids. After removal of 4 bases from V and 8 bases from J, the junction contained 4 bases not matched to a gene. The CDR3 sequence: CASSSDRETNVLTF. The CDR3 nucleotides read TGTGCCAGCAGCTCGGACAGGGAAACCAACGTCCTGACTTTC.